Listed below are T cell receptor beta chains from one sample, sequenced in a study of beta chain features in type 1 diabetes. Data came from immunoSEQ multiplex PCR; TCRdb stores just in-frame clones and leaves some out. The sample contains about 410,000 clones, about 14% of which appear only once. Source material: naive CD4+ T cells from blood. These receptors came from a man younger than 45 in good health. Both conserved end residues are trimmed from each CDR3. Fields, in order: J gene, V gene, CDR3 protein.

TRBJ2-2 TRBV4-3 ASSLDRGNTGELF
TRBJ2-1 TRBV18 ASSPVAYSYNEQF
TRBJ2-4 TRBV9 ASSALAGWNQY
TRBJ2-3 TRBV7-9 ASSGRVPSTDTQY
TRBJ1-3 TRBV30 AWSAGNTIY
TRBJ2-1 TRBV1 TSSPRQARYNEQF
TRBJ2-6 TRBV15 ATSRFRGSAPGANVLT
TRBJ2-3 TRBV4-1 ASSQAEGLGTDTQY
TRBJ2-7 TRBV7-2 ASTLIVGGVTYEQY
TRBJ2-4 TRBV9 ASSPGPGLAKNIQY
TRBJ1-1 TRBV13 ASNKVRGPNTEAF
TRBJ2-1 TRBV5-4 ASSSPGPTYNEQF
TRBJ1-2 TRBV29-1 SVEGQGPNYGYT
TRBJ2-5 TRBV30 AFSPGQETQY
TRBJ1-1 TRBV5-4 ASRGAVEGTEAF
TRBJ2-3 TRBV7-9 ASSLGQRTDTQY
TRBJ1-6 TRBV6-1 ASSPLGNSPLH
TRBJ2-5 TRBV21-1 ASSTLGQGGETQY
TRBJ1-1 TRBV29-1 SVGKGRSDTEAF
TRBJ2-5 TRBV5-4 ASSVPTGGKGETQY
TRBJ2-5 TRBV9 ASSPHPTGLETQY
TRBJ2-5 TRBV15 ATSRDRETQY
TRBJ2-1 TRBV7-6 ASSLFYMDGQF
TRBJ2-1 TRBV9 ASSQLGIRGDEQF
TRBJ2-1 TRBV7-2 ASRWPVAVNNEQF
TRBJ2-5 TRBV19 ASSRTSGGAGETQY
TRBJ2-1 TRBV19 ASSRQGAHNEQF
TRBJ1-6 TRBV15 ATSRDKQGGSPLH
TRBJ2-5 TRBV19 ASRTSGGETQY
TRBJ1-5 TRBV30 AWSASTGGQPQH
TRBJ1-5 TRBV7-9 ASSLGDTYQPQH
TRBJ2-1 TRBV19 ASSTGESSYNEQF
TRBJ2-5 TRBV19 ASSSPGLAGVGTQY
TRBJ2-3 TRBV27 ASSPSGRARGDTQY
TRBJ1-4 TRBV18 ASSGTNEKLF
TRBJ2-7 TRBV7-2 ASSLASGVSYEQY
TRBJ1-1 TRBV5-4 ASSLQGGGNTEAF
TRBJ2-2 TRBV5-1 ASSLDSDRTGELF
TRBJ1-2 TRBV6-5 ASSYTTGTGNYGYT
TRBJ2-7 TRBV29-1 SVGGAGEQY
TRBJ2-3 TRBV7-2 ASSRDTDTQY
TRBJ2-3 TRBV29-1 SVEEGLAGTDTQY